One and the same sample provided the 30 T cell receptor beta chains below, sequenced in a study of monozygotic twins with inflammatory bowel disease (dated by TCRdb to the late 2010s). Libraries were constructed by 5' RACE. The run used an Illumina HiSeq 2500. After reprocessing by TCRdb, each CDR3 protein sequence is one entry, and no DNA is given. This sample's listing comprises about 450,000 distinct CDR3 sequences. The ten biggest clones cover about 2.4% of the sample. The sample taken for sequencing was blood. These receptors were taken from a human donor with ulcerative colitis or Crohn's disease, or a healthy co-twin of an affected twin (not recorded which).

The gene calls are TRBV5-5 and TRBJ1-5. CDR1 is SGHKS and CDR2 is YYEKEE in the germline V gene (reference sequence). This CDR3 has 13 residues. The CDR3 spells CASSLAPDGPQHF.

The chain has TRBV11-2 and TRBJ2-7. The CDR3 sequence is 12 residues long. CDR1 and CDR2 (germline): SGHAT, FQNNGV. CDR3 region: CASSPIRVEQYF.

CDR3 amino acids: CASSIKVTGTGELFF. The V call is TRBV19, the J call TRBJ2-2; TCRdb proposes TRBD1, but this gene call is untestable without DNA. Germline V gene sequence: CDR1 LNHDA, CDR2 SQIVND (reference sequence). The CDR3 spans 15 residues.

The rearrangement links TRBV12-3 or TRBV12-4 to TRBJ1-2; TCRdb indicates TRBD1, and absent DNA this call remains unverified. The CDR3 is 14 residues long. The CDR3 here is CASSSPLREYGYTF.

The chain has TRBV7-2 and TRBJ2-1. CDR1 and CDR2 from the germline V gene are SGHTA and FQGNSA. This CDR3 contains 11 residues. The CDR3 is CASSLDKAQFF.

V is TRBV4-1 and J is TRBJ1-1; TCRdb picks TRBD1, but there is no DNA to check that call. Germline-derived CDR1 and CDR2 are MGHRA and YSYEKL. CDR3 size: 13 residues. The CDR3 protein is CASSHPQGAEAFF.

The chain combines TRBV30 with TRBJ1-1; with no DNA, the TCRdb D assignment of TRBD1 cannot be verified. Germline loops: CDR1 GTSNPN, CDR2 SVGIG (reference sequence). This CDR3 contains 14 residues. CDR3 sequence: CAWRGQGRNTEAFF. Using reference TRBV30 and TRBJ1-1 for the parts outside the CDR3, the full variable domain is SQTIHQWPATLVQPVGSPLSLECTVEGTSNPNLYWYRQAAGRGLQLLFYSVGIGQISSEVPQNLSASRPQDRQFILSSKKLLLSDSGFYLCAWRGQGRNTEAFFGQGTRLTVV.

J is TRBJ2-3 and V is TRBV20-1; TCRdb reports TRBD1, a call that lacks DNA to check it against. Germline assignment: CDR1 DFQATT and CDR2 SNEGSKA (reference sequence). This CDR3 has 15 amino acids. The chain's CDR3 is CSARERTGGTDTQYF.

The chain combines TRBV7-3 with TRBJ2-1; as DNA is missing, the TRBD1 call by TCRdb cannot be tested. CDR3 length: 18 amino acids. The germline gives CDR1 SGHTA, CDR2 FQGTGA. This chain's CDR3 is CASSLYVLGGTGFDEQFF.

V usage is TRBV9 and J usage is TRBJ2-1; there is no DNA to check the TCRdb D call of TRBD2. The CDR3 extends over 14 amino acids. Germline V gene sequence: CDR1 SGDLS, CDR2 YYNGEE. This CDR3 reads CASSVGPSYNEQFF.

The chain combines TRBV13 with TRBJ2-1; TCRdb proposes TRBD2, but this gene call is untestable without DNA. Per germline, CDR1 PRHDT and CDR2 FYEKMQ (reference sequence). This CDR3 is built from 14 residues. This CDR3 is CASSRQREINEQFF.

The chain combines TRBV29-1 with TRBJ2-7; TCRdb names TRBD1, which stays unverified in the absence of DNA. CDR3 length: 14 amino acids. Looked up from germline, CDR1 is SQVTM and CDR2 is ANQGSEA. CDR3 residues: CSVGDGAISYEQYF.

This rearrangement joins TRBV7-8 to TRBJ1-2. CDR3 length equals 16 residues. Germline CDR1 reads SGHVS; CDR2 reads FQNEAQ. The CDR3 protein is CASSLAQGLANYGYTF.

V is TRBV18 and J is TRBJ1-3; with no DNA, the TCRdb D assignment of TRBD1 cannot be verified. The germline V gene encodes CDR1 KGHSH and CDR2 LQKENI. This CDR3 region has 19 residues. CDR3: CASSPSSPGTGTSGNTIYF.

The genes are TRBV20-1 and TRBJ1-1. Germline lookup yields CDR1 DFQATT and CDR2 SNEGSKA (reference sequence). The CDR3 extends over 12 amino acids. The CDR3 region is CSARAGGTEAFF.

CDR3 loop: CSVILQGIQETQYF. The chain combines TRBV29-1 with TRBJ2-5; TCRdb's assignment of TRBD1 cannot be checked, as there is no DNA. Germline-derived CDR1 and CDR2 are SQVTM and ANQGSEA. The CDR3 loop spans 14 amino acids.

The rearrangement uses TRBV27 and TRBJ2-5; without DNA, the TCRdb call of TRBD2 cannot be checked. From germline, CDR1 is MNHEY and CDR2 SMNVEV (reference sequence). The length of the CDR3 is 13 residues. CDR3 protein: CASSRRTVETQYF.

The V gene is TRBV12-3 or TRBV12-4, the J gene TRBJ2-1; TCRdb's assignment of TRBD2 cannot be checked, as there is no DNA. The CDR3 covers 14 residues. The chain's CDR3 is CASSRLVGYNEQFF.

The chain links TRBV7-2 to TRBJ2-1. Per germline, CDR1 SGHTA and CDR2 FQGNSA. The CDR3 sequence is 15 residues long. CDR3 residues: CASRYTGGAYNEQFF. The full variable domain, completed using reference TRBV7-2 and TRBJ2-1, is GAGVSQSPSNKVTEKGKDVELRCDPISGHTALYWYRQSLGQGLEFLIYFQGNSAPDKSGLPSDRFSAERTGGSVSTLTIQRTQQEDSAVYLCASRYTGGAYNEQFFGPGTRLTVL.

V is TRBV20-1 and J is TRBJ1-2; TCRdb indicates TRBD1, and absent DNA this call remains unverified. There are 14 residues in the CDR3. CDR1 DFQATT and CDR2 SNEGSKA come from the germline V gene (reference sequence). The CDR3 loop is CSVYETGSLYGYTF.

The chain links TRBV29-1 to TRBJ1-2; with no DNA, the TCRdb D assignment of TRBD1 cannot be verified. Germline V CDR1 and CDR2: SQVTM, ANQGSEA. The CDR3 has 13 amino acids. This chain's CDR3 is CSVWGAGAGGYTF. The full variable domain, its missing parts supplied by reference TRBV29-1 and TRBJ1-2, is SAVISQKPSRDICQRGTSLTIQCQVDSQVTMMFWYRQQPGQSLTLIATANQGSEATYESGFVIDKFPISRPNLTFSTLTVSNMSPEDSSIYLCSVWGAGAGGYTFGSGTRLTVV.

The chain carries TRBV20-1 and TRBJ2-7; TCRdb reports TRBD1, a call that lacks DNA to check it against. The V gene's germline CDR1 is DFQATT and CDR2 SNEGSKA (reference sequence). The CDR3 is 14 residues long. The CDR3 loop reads CSAGRPGQVDEQYF.

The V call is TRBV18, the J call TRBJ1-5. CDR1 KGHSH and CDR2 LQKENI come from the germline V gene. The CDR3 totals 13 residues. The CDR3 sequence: CASSPVVENLQHF.

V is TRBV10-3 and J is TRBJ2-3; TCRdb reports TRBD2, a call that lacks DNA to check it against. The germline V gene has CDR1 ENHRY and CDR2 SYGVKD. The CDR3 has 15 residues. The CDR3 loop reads CAISRASGSTDTQYF.

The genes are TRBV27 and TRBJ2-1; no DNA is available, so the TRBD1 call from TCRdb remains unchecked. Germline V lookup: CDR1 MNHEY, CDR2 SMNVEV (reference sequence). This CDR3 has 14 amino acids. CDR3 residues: CASTSRVGWNEQFF.

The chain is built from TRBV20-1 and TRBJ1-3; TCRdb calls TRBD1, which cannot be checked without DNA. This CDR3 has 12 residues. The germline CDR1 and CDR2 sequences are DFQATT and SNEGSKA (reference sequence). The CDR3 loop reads CSARIPWGTIYF.

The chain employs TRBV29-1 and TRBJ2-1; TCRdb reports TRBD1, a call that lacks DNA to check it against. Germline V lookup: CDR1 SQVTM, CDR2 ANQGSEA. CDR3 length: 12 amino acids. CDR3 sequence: CSVTTRANEQFF.

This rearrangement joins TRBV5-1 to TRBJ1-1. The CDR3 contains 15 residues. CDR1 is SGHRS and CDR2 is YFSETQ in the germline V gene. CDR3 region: CASSLGAGASTEAFF. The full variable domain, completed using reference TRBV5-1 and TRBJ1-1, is KAGVTQTPRYLIKTRGQQVTLSCSPISGHRSVSWYQQTPGQGLQFLFEYFSETQRNKGNFPGRFSGRQFSNSRSEMNVSTLELGDSALYLCASSLGAGASTEAFFGQGTRLTVV.

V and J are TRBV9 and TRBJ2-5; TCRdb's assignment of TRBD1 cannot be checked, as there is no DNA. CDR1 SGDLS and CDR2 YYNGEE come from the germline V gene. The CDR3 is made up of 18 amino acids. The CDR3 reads CASSPRDLTGPGGETQYF.

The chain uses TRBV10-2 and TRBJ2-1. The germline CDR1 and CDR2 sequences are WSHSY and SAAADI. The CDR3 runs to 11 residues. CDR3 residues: CATNELHEQFF.